The 26 T cell receptor beta chains given below trace back to one sample, sequenced in a study of CD8 T cells in Susac syndrome. Random hexamers were used to reverse transcribe an amount of 0.5 to 1 ug RNA. TCRdb processed the immunoSEQ multiplex PCR reads anew with MiXCR; each CDR3 protein has one entry. The sample has 100,000 to 150,000 distinct CDR3 sequences; around 94% are singletons. Material: CD4+ T cells from PBMCs. The receptors stem from a human donor in good health.

The chain has TRBV19 and TRBJ2-1, with a possible D match to TRBD1 (5 bases). V shed 4 bases and J shed 4 bases, with 14 bases lying between them. The length of the CDR3 is 15 residues. Germline CDR1 is LNHDA and CDR2 is SQIVND (reference sequence). Here the CDR3 reads CASSTRVIGYNEQFF. The DNA of the CDR3 is TGTGCCAGTAGTACCAGGGTGATCGGTTACAATGAGCAGTTCTTC.

This clonotype was seen a single time. V and J are TRBV14 and TRBJ2-5, with a possible D match to TRBD2 (5 bases). This CDR3 region has 13 residues. Germline V gives CDR1 SGHDN, CDR2 FVKESK. V gave up 1 base and J gave up 4 bases, with 7 bases separating them. Written as DNA, the CDR3 is TGTGCCAGCAGCCAAGTGGCGGGAGAGACCCAGTACTTC. Its protein product is CASSQVAGETQYF.

This rearrangement joins TRBV4-1 to TRBJ2-1, with 11 bases lining up with TRBD2. The germline CDR1 and CDR2 sequences are MGHRA and YSYEKL. V lost 2 bases, J lost 3 bases, and 6 bases stayed unmatched. This CDR3 comprises 17 residues. In DNA, the CDR3 is TGCGCCAGCAGCCAACAAGAACTAGCGGGAGTCTACAATGAGCAGTTCTTC. It yields the protein CASSQQELAGVYNEQFF.

V gene TRBV19 combines with J gene TRBJ1-5; D not resolved. This CDR3 spans 14 amino acids. Germline CDR1 reads LNHDA; CDR2 reads SQIVND (reference sequence). V gave up 4 bases and J gave up 7 bases, with 14 bases separating them. CDR3 bases: TGTGCCAGTAGTACCACCGAACCCCGGCAGCCCCAGCATTTT. Protein sequence: CASSTTEPRQPQHF. Full variable domain (rest looked up from reference TRBV19 and TRBJ1-5): DGGITQSPKYLFRKEGQNVTLSCEQNLNHDAMYWYRQDPGQGLRLIYYSQIVNDFQKGDIAEGYSVSREKKESFPLTVTSAQKNPTAFYLCASSTTEPRQPQHFGDGTRLSIL.

The V gene is TRBV14, the J gene TRBJ1-2; D gene unclear. Trimming removed 3 bases from V and 1 base from J, with 6 bases in between. The CDR3 is 13 amino acids. Germline values: CDR1 SGHDN, CDR2 FVKESK. CDR3 loop: CASSQVLNYGYTF. The CDR3 DNA follows: TGTGCCAGCAGCCAGGTGCTTAACTATGGCTACACCTTC.

The genes are TRBV5-1 and TRBJ2-2; 8 nucleotides agree with TRBD2. Trimming removed 5 bases from V and 0 bases from J; junction bases left unmatched: 6. The CDR3 is 16 residues long. Germline-derived CDR1 and CDR2 are SGHRS and YFSETQ. The CDR3 DNA reads TGCGCCAGCAGGGCGGTAGCGGGATCGAACACCGGGGAGCTGTTTTTT. Amino acid sequence: CASRAVAGSNTGELFF.

This clonotype was seen once. The rearrangement joins TRBV30 to TRBJ1-1, with 7 bases matching TRBD1. Germline-derived CDR1 and CDR2 are GTSNPN and SVGIG (reference sequence). The V and J ends lost 5 bases and 0 bases, in that order; junction bases with no gene match: 3. This CDR3 is built from 13 residues. The CDR3 sequence is CAWGGQLNTEAFF. In DNA, the CDR3 is TGTGCCTGGGGGGGACAGCTGAACACTGAAGCTTTCTTT.

The V and J genes are TRBV27 and TRBJ2-3; possibly TRBD1 for D (9 bases). This CDR3 region has 15 residues. The germline V and J ends were trimmed by 10 bases and 3 bases, with 20 bases remaining between them. Germline V lookup: CDR1 MNHEY, CDR2 SMNVEV (reference sequence). CDR3 in DNA: TGTGCCACACAGGGGGCGCCTAGCGGGACAGATACGCAGTATTTT. Translated, it gives CATQGAPSGTDTQYF.

The rearrangement joins TRBV2 to TRBJ2-5; 7 nucleotides match TRBD1. Germline V gene sequence: CDR1 SNHLY, CDR2 FYNNEI. The CDR3 length is 13 residues. V was pared by 4 bases and J by 5 bases, with 4 bases of the junction left unmatched. DNA of the CDR3: TGTGCCAGCAGTGGGAACAGGGGCGAGACCCAGTACTTC. Protein: CASSGNRGETQYF.

The V and J genes are TRBV19 and TRBJ1-1; no definite D call. The CDR3 spans 14 residues. Germline CDR1 LNHDA, CDR2 SQIVND (reference sequence). Trimming left V 5 bases short and J 1 base short, with 11 bases between. CDR3 nucleotides: TGTGCCAGTAGTTTCGTTTCGCGGAACACTGAAGCTTTCTTT. The encoded protein is CASSFVSRNTEAFF.

This clonotype was seen once. The V and J genes are TRBV5-1 and TRBJ2-1; 7 nucleotides match TRBD2. Germline values: CDR1 SGHRS, CDR2 YFSETQ. CDR3 length equals 14 residues. Trimming at V came to 4 bases and at J to 5 bases, leaving 6 bases not matched to a gene. DNA for the CDR3: TGCGCCAGCAGCCGTACCGGGACTAACAATGAGCAGTTCTTC. Protein: CASSRTGTNNEQFF.

The chain has TRBV20-1 and TRBJ2-3; D remains ambiguous. Germline V CDR1 and CDR2: DFQATT, SNEGSKA (reference sequence). Trimming shortened V by 5 bases and J by 6 bases, and 9 bases separated the two germline ends. The length of the CDR3 is 11 residues. Here the CDR3 reads CSAFLGDTQYF. The CDR3 DNA reads TGCAGTGCTTTTCTAGGGGATACGCAGTATTTT.

The rearrangement uses TRBV24-1 and TRBJ1-2, with unresolved D. Trimming stripped 4 bases from V and 5 bases from J, with 7 bases between. Germline-derived CDR1 and CDR2 are KGHDR and SFDVKD. The CDR3 has 12 amino acids. CDR3 DNA sequence: TGTGCCACCAGTGAGTCGGGGTATGGCTACACCTTC. Protein product: CATSESGYGYTF.

The gene calls are TRBV5-6 and TRBJ2-2; D is ambiguous. The ends were cut back, 0 bases at V and 6 bases at J, with 12 bases in the middle. Germline-derived CDR1 and CDR2 are SGHDT and YYEEEE. The length of the CDR3 is 15 residues. DNA of the CDR3: TGTGCCAGCAGCTTGGTGGAGACTTGGGCCGGGGAGCTGTTTTTT. The encoded protein is CASSLVETWAGELFF. Full variable domain (remainder filled in from reference TRBV5-6 and TRBJ2-2): DAGVTQSPTHLIKTRGQQVTLRCSPKSGHDTVSWYQQALGQGPQFIFQYYEEEERQRGNFPDRFSGHQFPNYSSELNVNALLLGDSALYLCASSLVETWAGELFFGEGSRLTVL.

The genes are TRBV19 and TRBJ2-5; the match to TRBD1 covers 7 bases. In germline, CDR1 is LNHDA, CDR2 SQIVND (reference sequence). This CDR3 region has 14 residues. With V trimmed by 5 bases and J by 2 bases, 5 bases remained unmatched. This chain's CDR3 is CASSARTGQETQYF. The CDR3 DNA is TGTGCCAGTAGTGCCCGGACAGGTCAAGAGACCCAGTACTTC.

The CDR3 reads CASSGPGGVDIGYTF. CDR3 sequence (DNA): TGTGCCAGCAGTGGTCCAGGGGGCGTGGATATTGGCTACACCTTC. The chain combines TRBV2 with TRBJ1-2; TRBD1 aligns across 8 bases. V was pared by 4 bases and J by 7 bases, with 11 bases of the junction left unmatched. The CDR3 totals 15 residues. The germline V gene has CDR1 SNHLY and CDR2 FYNNEI.

The chain uses TRBV29-1 and TRBJ2-1, with no clear D. Trimming took 7 bases from V and 8 from J, leaving 9 bases between them. The CDR3 consists of 10 residues. Germline CDR1 and CDR2: SQVTM and ANQGSEA. CDR3 sequence reads: CSAQVDEQFF. CDR3 nucleotide sequence: TGCAGCGCCCAGGTGGATGAGCAGTTCTTC.

This clonotype was counted a single time. The V gene is TRBV6-1, the J gene TRBJ1-5; the D is unclear. The germline gives CDR1 MNHNS, CDR2 SASEGT. The ends were cut back, 2 bases at V and 7 bases at J, with 9 bases in the middle. The CDR3 has 13 amino acids. CDR3 residues: CASSERPGQPQHF. CDR3 DNA: TGTGCCAGCAGTGAACGTCCGGGGCAGCCCCAGCATTTT.

The chain carries TRBV10-3 and TRBJ2-7; perhaps TRBD1 as D (6 bases). The V end lost 6 bases, the J end lost 7 bases, and 16 bases lay between the germline ends. This CDR3 region has 13 residues. Germline assignment: CDR1 ENHRY and CDR2 SYGVKD. The CDR3 bases are TGTGCCATCAGGAGGGACATTCTCTTGGAGCAGTACTTC. Its translation is CAIRRDILLEQYF.

The chain employs TRBV4-1 and TRBJ1-2; 10 positions match TRBD1. The CDR3 loop spans 16 amino acids. With V trimmed by 0 bases and J by 4 bases, 5 bases remained unmatched. Germline assignment: CDR1 MGHRA and CDR2 YSYEKL. The CDR3 DNA follows: TGCGCCAGCAGCCAAGATACCGGGGACAGGGGCTATGGCTACACCTTC. This encodes CASSQDTGDRGYGYTF.

The chain is built from TRBV19 and TRBJ2-3; D is possibly TRBD1 or TRBD2 (5 bases each). V lost 5 bases and J 6 bases, leaving 15 bases between the germline ends. The V gene's germline CDR1 is LNHDA and CDR2 SQIVND (reference sequence). The CDR3 is made up of 14 amino acids. CDR3 loop: CASSVRDRGDTQYF. As DNA, the CDR3 is TGTGCCAGTAGTGTCCGGGACCGAGGGGATACGCAGTATTTT.

The gene calls are TRBV7-2 and TRBJ2-7; D not resolved. The V end lost 0 bases, the J end lost 2 bases, and 11 bases lay between the germline ends. CDR3 size: 15 residues. Germline V lookup: CDR1 SGHTA, CDR2 FQGNSA. The CDR3 reads CASSLAMYITYEQYF. The CDR3 DNA reads TGTGCCAGCAGCTTAGCGATGTACATAACCTACGAGCAGTACTTC.

CDR3 in DNA: TGTGCCTGGGAGGAGGGGGGAGGCGCCAAAAACATTCAGTACTTC. It specifies CAWEEGGGAKNIQYF. This chain uses TRBV30 with TRBJ2-4; D may correspond to TRBD1 or TRBD2 (6 bases each). The V gene's germline CDR1 is GTSNPN and CDR2 SVGIG (reference sequence). V shed 5 bases and J shed 1 base, with 15 bases lying between them. There are 15 residues in the CDR3.

V and J are TRBV30 and TRBJ2-6; D is tentatively TRBD1 or TRBD2 (5 bases each). Germline loops: CDR1 GTSNPN, CDR2 SVGIG (reference sequence). The ends were cut back, 1 base at V and 2 bases at J, with 12 bases in the middle. This CDR3 is 16 amino acids long. CDR3 sequence: CAWSERGAAGANVLTF. The DNA for the CDR3 is TGTGCCTGGAGTGAACGAGGGGCGGCTGGGGCCAACGTCCTGACTTTC.

Comment on this clonotype: Its ends do not fully match the called genes, so a read error is possible. The chain is built from TRBV5-6 and TRBJ2-7; D possibly corresponds to TRBD2 (5 bases). CDR1 and CDR2 from the germline V gene are SGHDT and YYEEEE. CDR3 length equals 14 residues. CDR3 sequence: CASSSPDYNWSLHF. The DNA for the CDR3 is TGTGCCAGCAGCTCCCCCGACTACAATTGGAGTCTGCACTTC.

This chain uses TRBV14 with TRBJ2-5, with D possibly called TRBD1 or TRBD2 (5 bases each). Germline CDR1 SGHDN, CDR2 FVKESK. V was cut by 0 bases and J by 1 base, with 9 bases left in between. The CDR3 runs 15 residues. CDR3 in DNA: TGTGCCAGCAGCCAAGATCGGGGCTTCCAAGAGACCCAGTACTTC. Amino acids: CASSQDRGFQETQYF.